The clone carrying this TCR beta chain was picked up one time. Different DNA sequences within this sample yield the same CDR3. The sample is drawn from a study of Ad26.COV2.S vaccination and SARS-CoV-2 variants. Repertoires were generated with immunoSEQ multiplex PCR, while TCRdb's copy carries only in-frame clones and drops some. The repertoire holds roughly 380,000 clones, with roughly nine tenths as singletons. The sequencing here drew on peripheral blood, taken after recovery from COVID-19. This clonotype was sampled from a human donor who had recovered from COVID-19.

CDR3 DNA: TGTGCCAGCAGCGCGGGCCAGGCGAATGAAAAACTGTTTTTT. Its protein product is CASSAGQANEKLFF. This rearrangement joins TRBV9 to TRBJ1-4, with D unclear. The V end lost 3 bases, the J end lost 5 bases, and 11 bases lay between the germline ends. The germline V gene encodes CDR1 SGDLS and CDR2 YYNGEE. There are 14 residues in the CDR3.